These T cell receptor beta chains were read from a single sample in a study of blood T cell repertoires in COVID-19. The data were produced by immunoSEQ multiplex PCR, yet TCRdb's version contains in-frame clones alone and is incomplete. This table holds 140,000 or so clones, 75% to 90% found once. The specimen was peripheral blood. The source is a woman aged 55 to 70 with active COVID-19. CDR3s include the opening cysteine and the closing phenylalanine or tryptophan. The D gene is left open where the match is weak. Clone size appears in some rows only: once, few, many, or a class for an expanded clone.

>TRBV27|TRBJ2-2|few|TRBD1
CASSSGRGQGAFGELFF
TGTGCCAGCAGTTCAGGGCGGGGACAGGGGGCATTTGGGGAGCTGTTTTTT
>TRBV11-2|TRBJ2-7|NA|NA
CASSARIRDARGEQYF
TGTGCCAGCAGCGCCAGGATCCGGGACGCCAGGGGCGAGCAGTACTTC
>TRBV7-9|TRBJ2-5|NA|TRBD2
CASSRHVSLKAGETQYF
TGTGCCAGCAGCCGGCATGTCTCCTTAAAAGCGGGGGAGACCCAGTACTTC
>TRBV5-1|TRBJ2-2|NA|NA
CASSPRGRENTGELFF
TGCGCCAGCAGCCCCAGGGGCAGGGAGAACACCGGGGAGCTGTTTTTT
>TRBV10-3|TRBJ1-1|NA|NA
CAISEDRFVAFF
TGTGCCATCAGTGAGGACAGGTTCGTCGCTTTCTTT
>TRBV7-8|TRBJ2-7|NA|TRBD1
CASSNGPGQSSYEQYF
TGTGCCAGCAGCAATGGCCCGGGACAGAGCTCCTACGAGCAGTACTTC
>TRBV5-6|TRBJ2-5|NA|TRBD2
CASSLEVGRQATQYF
TGTGCCAGCAGCTTGGAGGTCGGGAGGCAAGCGACCCAGTACTTC
>TRBV5-1|TRBJ2-1|NA|TRBD2
CASSFSSGIRDNEQFF
TGCGCCAGCAGCTTTAGTAGCGGGATAAGGGACAATGAGCAGTTCTTC
>TRBV5-4|TRBJ1-5|NA|TRBD1
CASREGTEPPYSNQPQHF
TGTGCCAGCAGAGAAGGGACAGAGCCCCCTTATAGCAATCAGCCCCAGCATTTT
>TRBV7-2|TRBJ2-5|NA|TRBD2
CASSTRLAGPQETQYF
TGTGCCAGCAGCACGAGACTAGCGGGCCCTCAAGAGACCCAGTACTTC
>TRBV5-1|TRBJ2-7|NA|TRBD2
CASSFSSGRAQYEQYF
TGCGCCAGCAGCTTCTCTAGCGGGAGGGCCCAGTACGAGCAGTACTTC
>TRBV10-2|TRBJ1-1|once|NA
CASSKRGTEAFF
TGCGCCAGCAGTAAAAGGGGCACTGAAGCTTTCTTT
>TRBV2|TRBJ2-5|NA|NA
CASRRPGQTSGETQYF
TGTGCCAGCAGAAGACCGGGTCAAACTTCTGGCGAGACCCAGTACTTC
>TRBV19|TRBJ1-2|NA|TRBD1
CASSIGDRRPYGYTF
TGTGCCAGTAGTATAGGGGACAGGAGACCTTATGGCTACACCTTC
>TRBV19|TRBJ2-1|few|NA
CASSISGNNNEQFF
TGTGCCAGTAGTATCTCGGGGAACAACAATGAGCAGTTCTTC
>TRBV27|TRBJ1-1|NA|TRBD1
CASSLGQGKEAFF
TGTGCCAGCAGCCTGGGACAGGGCAAGGAAGCTTTCTTT
>TRBV2|TRBJ2-3|NA|TRBD2
CASSEAASGSTDTQYF
TGTGCCAGCAGTGAAGCGGCTAGCGGTAGCACAGATACGCAGTATTTT
>TRBV6-1|TRBJ2-2|once|TRBD1
CASSETGLNTGELFF
TGTGCCAGCAGTGAGACAGGGCTCAACACCGGGGAGCTGTTTTTT
>TRBV6-5|TRBJ1-5|NA|TRBD1
CASSSGQGANQPQHF
TGTGCCAGCAGTTCGGGACAGGGGGCCAATCAGCCCCAGCATTTT
>TRBV19|TRBJ2-5|NA|TRBD2
CASSPWGTSGRKETQYF
TGTGCCAGCTCCCCCTGGGGGACTAGCGGGAGAAAGGAGACCCAGTACTTC
>TRBV11-2|TRBJ1-2|NA|NA
CASSLDPGGDGYTF
TGTGCCAGCAGCTTAGATCCGGGGGGAGATGGCTACACCTTC
>TRBV7-7|TRBJ2-5|NA|TRBD2
CASSPWTSGIETQYF
TGTGCTAGCAGCCCGTGGACTAGCGGGATTGAGACCCAGTACTTC
>TRBV27|TRBJ2-1|NA|TRBD1
CASSPPGDRVISGGEQFF
TGTGCCAGCAGTCCCCCCGGCGACAGGGTAATTTCTGGCGGGGAGCAGTTCTTC
>TRBV3-1/TRBV3-2|TRBJ1-6|NA|TRBD1
CASSQQGARFTPLHF
TGTGCCAGCAGCCAACAGGGGGCACGTTTCACACCCCTCCACTTT
>TRBV5-1|TRBJ2-3|NA|NA
CASSLGIRWQGSSSTDTQYF
TGCGCCAGCAGCTTGGGGATCAGATGGCAGGGTTCGAGTAGCACAGATACGCAGTATTTT
>TRBV28|TRBJ2-2|NA|NA
CASSLSDLPGHENTGELFF
TGTGCCAGCAGTTTATCCGATCTACCGGGACACGAGAACACCGGGGAGCTGTTTTTT
>TRBV18|TRBJ1-6|NA|NA
CASSPQGSTYNSPLHF
TGTGCCAGCTCACCACAGGGGTCCACCTATAATTCACCCCTCCACTTT
>TRBV2|TRBJ1-2|once|TRBD1
CAKTRQGEYGYTF
TGTGCCAAGACGAGACAGGGGGAGTATGGCTACACCTTC
>TRBV5-5|TRBJ1-2|NA|TRBD1
CASSSGTGGVSGYTF
TGTGCCAGCAGCTCCGGGACAGGGGGAGTCAGTGGCTACACCTTC